The 14 T cell receptor beta chains given below trace back to one sample, sequenced in a study of T cells in tuberculosis. The table came from immunoSEQ multiplex PCR; TCRdb's copy has only in-frame clones and leaves some out. The profile covers about 30,000 clones, with less than 95% appearing a single time and approximately 2.4% taken by the ten largest. Documented time point: new active TB diagnosis, blood taken before or within 7 days of starting treatment. The sample consisted of PBMCs, taken at tuberculosis diagnosis. These receptors came from an adult with tuberculosis.

This chain connects TRBV5-5 to TRBJ1-6; D may be TRBD1 (5 bases). The CDR3 is 16 residues long. From germline, CDR1 is SGHKS and CDR2 YYEKEE (reference sequence). Trimming pared 4 bases from V and 7 bases from J, leaving 18 bases between. The CDR3 DNA reads TGTGCCAGCAGCCTCGACTCGACAGCAATGAATTCACCCCTCCACTTT. Amino acid sequence: CASSLDSTAMNSPLHF.

This chain links TRBV10-3 with TRBJ1-2; D remains unclear. Trimming cost V 2 bases and J 6 bases, with 10 bases left between them. CDR1 ENHRY and CDR2 SYGVKD come from the germline V gene. The CDR3 is 13 residues long. CDR3 residues: CAISEAFGDGYTF. The CDR3 DNA is TGTGCCATCAGTGAGGCCTTCGGGGATGGCTACACCTTC.

This chain links TRBV7-2 with TRBJ2-2, with D maybe TRBD2 (5 bases). This CDR3 comprises 16 residues. The V gene's germline CDR1 is SGHTA and CDR2 FQGNSA. Trimming cost V 3 bases and J 3 bases, with 14 bases left between them. CDR3 loop: CASSLTGGRYTGELFF. DNA for the CDR3: TGTGCCAGCAGCTTGACCGGAGGACGTTACACCGGGGAGCTGTTTTTT.

This rearrangement joins TRBV6-5 to TRBJ2-7; 7 bases fit TRBD2. This CDR3 is 15 amino acids long. The J segment lost 2 bases and the V segment lost 0 bases, leaving 4 bases of the junction unmatched. Per the germline V gene, CDR1 is MNHEY and CDR2 is SVGAGI. The CDR3 DNA is TGTGCCAGCAGTTACTCGTCCAGCGGGGCCTACGAGCAGTACGTC. Translation: CASSYSSSGAYEQYV.

V and J are TRBV4-1 and TRBJ2-3; 7 bases match TRBD2. V shed 0 bases and J 3 bases; nucleotides not matched to a gene: 9. This CDR3 has 17 residues. Germline V gives CDR1 MGHRA, CDR2 YSYEKL. Here the CDR3 DNA reads TGCGCCAGCAGCCAAGAACTACCAGCGGGGCGTACAGATACGCAGTATTTT. This encodes CASSQELPAGRTDTQYF.

This rearrangement joins TRBV4-3 to TRBJ2-1, with a weak D call TRBD1 (6 bases). CDR1 and CDR2 from the germline V gene are LGHNA and YSLEER. V lost 3 bases and J 10 bases, leaving 16 bases between the germline ends. The CDR3 has 14 residues. As DNA, the CDR3 is TGCGCCAGCAGCCAGGGTAGACAGGCTCGGGAGCAGTTCTTC. Its translation: CASSQGRQAREQFF.

There are a few counts of this clone. CDR3 bases: TGTGCCAGCAGCCTCAGGCAGGGCGGAGGCTACACCTTC. It specifies CASSLRQGGGYTF. This sequence joins TRBV6-5 and TRBJ1-2, with a weak D call TRBD1 (5 bases). The V gene's germline CDR1 is MNHEY and CDR2 SVGAGI. The CDR3 spans 13 residues. V was clipped by 6 bases and J by 8 bases, with 16 bases between them.

The V call is TRBV4-1, the J call TRBJ2-5, with TRBD2 matching over 7 bases. CDR1 and CDR2 (germline): MGHRA, YSYEKL. The V and J ends lost 0 bases and 5 bases, in that order; junction bases with no gene match: 12. The CDR3 has 17 amino acids. The CDR3 loop is CASSQDLWGGSRETQYF. For the CDR3, the DNA is TGCGCCAGCAGCCAAGATCTGTGGGGGGGAAGCAGGGAGACCCAGTACTTC.

This rearrangement joins TRBV10-2 to TRBJ2-1, with 10 bases aligning to TRBD2. The CDR3 is made up of 18 amino acids. Germline V CDR1 and CDR2: WSHSY, SAAADI. Trimming removed 6 bases from V and 3 bases from J; junction bases left unmatched: 14. CDR3: CASRVFPNLAGGYNEQFF. The CDR3 bases are TGCGCCAGCAGGGTTTTTCCCAACTTAGCGGGGGGCTACAATGAGCAGTTCTTC.

The V gene is TRBV28, the J gene TRBJ1-4, with D possibly being TRBD1 (5 bases). V gave up 6 bases and J gave up 0 bases, with 14 bases separating them. The CDR3 is 16 residues long. Looked up from germline, CDR1 is MDHEN and CDR2 is SYDVKM. CDR3 sequence: CASSGGGRSTNEKLFF. The DNA of the CDR3 is TGTGCCAGCAGCGGGGGTGGTAGGTCAACTAATGAAAAACTGTTTTTT.

The chain has TRBV7-2 and TRBJ1-1; D is ambiguous. V was pared by 3 bases and J by 6 bases, with 11 bases between. The length of the CDR3 is 13 residues. The germline V gene has CDR1 SGHTA and CDR2 FQGNSA. CDR3 amino acids: CASSFDKGAEAFF. The CDR3 nucleotides read TGTGCCAGCAGCTTCGATAAGGGAGCTGAAGCTTTCTTT.

V and J are TRBV6-5 and TRBJ1-3; D uncertain. Germline V CDR1 and CDR2: MNHEY, SVGAGI. The germline V and J ends were trimmed by 2 bases and 0 bases, with 8 bases remaining between them. This CDR3 is built from 15 residues. The DNA of the CDR3 is TGTGCCAGCAGTTACGGTAGGAGCTCTGGAAACACCATATATTTT. It encodes CASSYGRSSGNTIYF.

This chain uses TRBV5-6 with TRBJ2-2, with 9 bases that match TRBD1. Per the germline V gene, CDR1 is SGHDT and CDR2 is YYEEEE. This CDR3 has 17 amino acids. With 4 bases clipped from V and 1 base from J, the junction kept 8 bases outside the gene matches. CDR3 bases: TGTGCCAGCAGCCCCGCGGGACAGGGATTGAACACCGGGGAGCTGTTTTTT. Amino acid sequence: CASSPAGQGLNTGELFF.

The chain is built from TRBV21-1 and TRBJ2-2; no check of the table's D call, TRBD2, against the DNA was made. TRBV21-1 is a recognized pseudogene. The CDR3 extends over 16 amino acids. CDR3 nucleotides: TGTGCCAGCAGCAAGGGGGGAGACAATGGGACCGGGGAGCTGTTTTTT. This sequence encodes CASSKGGDNGTGELFF.